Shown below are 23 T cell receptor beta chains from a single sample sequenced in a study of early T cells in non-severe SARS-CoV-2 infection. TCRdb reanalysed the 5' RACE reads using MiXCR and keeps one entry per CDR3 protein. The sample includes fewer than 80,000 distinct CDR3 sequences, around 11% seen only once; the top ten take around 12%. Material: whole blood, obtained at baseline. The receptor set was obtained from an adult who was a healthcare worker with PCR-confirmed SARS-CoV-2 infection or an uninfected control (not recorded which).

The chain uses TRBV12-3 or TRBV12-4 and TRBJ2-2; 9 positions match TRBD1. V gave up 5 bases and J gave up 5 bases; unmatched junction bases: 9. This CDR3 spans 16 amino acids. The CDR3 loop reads CASSPTGTGKTGELFF. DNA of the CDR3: TGTGCCAGCAGTCCGACCGGGACAGGGAAAACCGGGGAGCTGTTTTTT.

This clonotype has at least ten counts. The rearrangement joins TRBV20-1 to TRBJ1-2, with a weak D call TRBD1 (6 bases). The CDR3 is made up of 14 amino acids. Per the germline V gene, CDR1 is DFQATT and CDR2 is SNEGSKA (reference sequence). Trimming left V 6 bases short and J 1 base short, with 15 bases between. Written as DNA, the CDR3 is TGCAGTGCGAACGGACAGCTCCTTAACTATGGCTACACCTTC. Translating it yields CSANGQLLNYGYTF.

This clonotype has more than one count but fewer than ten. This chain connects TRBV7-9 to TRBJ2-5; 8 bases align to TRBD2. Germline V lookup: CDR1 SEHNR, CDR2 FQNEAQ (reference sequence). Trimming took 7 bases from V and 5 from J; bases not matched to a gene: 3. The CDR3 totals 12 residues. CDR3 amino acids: CASNSGDETQYF. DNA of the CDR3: TGTGCCAGCAATAGCGGGGATGAGACCCAGTACTTC.

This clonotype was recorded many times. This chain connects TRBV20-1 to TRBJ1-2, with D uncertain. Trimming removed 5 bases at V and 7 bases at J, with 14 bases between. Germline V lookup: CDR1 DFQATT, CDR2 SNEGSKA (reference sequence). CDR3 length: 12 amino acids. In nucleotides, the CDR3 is TGCAGTGCTCCCCTAAATCATCGTGGCTACACCTTC. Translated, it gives CSAPLNHRGYTF.

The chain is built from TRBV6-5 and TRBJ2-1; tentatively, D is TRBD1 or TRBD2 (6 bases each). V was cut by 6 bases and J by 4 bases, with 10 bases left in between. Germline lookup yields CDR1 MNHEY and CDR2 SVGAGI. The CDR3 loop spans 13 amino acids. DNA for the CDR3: TGTGCCAGCAGCGGGGGCATTTACAATGAGCAGTTCTTC. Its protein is CASSGGIYNEQFF.

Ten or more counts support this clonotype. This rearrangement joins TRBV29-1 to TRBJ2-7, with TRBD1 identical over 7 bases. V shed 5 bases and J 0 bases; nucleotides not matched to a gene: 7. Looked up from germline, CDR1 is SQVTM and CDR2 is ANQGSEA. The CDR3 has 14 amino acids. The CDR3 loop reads CSVSGQKSSYEQYF. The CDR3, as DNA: TGCAGCGTTTCGGGACAGAAGAGCTCCTACGAGCAGTACTTC.

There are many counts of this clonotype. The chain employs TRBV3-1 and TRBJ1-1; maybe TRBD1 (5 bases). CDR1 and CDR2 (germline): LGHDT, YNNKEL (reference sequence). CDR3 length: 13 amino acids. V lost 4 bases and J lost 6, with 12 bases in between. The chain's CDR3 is CASSPGRGAEAFF. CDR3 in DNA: TGTGCCAGCAGCCCCGGACGGGGGGCTGAAGCTTTCTTT.

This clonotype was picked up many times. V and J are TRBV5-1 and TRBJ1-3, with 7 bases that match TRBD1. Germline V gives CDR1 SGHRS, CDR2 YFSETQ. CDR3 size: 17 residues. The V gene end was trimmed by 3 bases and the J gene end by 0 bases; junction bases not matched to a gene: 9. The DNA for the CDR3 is TGCGCCAGCAGCTCAACAGGGGCTCAGAGCTCTGGAAACACCATATATTTT. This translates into CASSSTGAQSSGNTIYF.

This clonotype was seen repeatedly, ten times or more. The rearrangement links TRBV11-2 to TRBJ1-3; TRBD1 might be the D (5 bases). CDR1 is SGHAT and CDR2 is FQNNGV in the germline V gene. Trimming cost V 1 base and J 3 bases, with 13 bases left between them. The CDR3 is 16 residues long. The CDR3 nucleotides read TGTGCCAGCAGCTTAGCGCTGGGACCGGGTGGAAACACCATATATTTT. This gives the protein CASSLALGPGGNTIYF. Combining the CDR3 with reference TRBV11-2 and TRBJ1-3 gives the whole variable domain EAGVAQSPRYKIIEKRQSVAFWCNPISGHATLYWYQQILGQGPKLLIQFQNNGVVDDSQLPKDRFSAERLKGVDSTLKIQPAKLEDSAVYLCASSLALGPGGNTIYFGEGSWLTVV.

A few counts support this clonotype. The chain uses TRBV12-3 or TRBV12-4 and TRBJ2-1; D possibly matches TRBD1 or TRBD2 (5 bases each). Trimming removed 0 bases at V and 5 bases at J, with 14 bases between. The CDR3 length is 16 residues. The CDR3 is CASSLAGESLNNEQFF. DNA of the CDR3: TGTGCCAGCAGTTTAGCGGGGGAAAGTTTAAACAATGAGCAGTTCTTC.

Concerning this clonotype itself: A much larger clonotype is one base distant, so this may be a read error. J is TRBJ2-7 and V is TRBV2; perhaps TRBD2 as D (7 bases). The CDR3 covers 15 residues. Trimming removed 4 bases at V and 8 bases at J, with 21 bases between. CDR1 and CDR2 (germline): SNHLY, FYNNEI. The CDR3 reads CASSARGGGVDKQYF. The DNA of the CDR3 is TGTGCCAGCAGTGCCCGCGGCGGGGGCGTGGACAAGCAGTACTTC.

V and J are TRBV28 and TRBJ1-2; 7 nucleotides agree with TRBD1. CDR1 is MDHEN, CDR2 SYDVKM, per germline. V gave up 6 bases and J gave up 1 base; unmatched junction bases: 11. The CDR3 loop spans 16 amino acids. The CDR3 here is CASRGHLGGGNYGYTF. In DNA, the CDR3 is TGTGCCAGCAGAGGGCATTTAGGGGGCGGTAACTATGGCTACACCTTC.

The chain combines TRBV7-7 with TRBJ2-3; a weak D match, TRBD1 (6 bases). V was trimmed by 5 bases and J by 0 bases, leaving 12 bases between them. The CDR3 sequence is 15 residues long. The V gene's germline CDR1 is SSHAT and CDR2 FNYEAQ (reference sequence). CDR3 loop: CASSRDRSSTDTQYF. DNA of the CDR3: TGTGCCAGCAGCCGTGACAGGTCTAGCACAGATACGCAGTATTTT.

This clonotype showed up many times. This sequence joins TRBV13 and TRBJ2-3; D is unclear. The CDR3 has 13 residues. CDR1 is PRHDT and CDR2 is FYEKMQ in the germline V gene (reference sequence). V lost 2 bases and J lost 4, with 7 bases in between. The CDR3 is CASSLIPADTQYF. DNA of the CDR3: TGTGCCAGCAGCTTAATACCAGCAGATACGCAGTATTTT.

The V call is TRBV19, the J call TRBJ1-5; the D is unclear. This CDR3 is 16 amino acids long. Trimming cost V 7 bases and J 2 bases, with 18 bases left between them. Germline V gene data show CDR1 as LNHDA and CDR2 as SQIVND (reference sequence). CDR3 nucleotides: TGTGCCAGTAACTCCCCGCGAGGGCCTGGCAATCAGCCCCAGCATTTT. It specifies CASNSPRGPGNQPQHF.

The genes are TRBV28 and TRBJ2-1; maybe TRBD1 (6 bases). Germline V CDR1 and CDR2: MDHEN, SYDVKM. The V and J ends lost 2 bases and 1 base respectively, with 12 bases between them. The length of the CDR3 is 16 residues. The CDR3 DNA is TGTGCCAGCAGTTTAGGTCAGGGGATATCCTACAATGAGCAGTTCTTC. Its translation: CASSLGQGISYNEQFF.

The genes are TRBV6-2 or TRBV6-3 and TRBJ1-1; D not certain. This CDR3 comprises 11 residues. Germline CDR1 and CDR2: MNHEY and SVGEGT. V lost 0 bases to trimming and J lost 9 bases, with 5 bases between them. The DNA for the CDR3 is TGTGCCAGCAGTTACTCGTACCAAGCTTTCTTT. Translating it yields CASSYSYQAFF.

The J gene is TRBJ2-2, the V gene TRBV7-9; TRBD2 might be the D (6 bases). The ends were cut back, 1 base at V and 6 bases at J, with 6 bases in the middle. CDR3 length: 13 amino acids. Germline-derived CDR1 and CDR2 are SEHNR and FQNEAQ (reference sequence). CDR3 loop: CASSLERAGELFF. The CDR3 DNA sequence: TGTGCCAGCAGCTTAGAGCGGGCCGGGGAGCTGTTTTTT.

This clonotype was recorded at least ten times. CDR3 loop: CASSLGQYRGAPVLNTEAFF. CDR3 nucleotides: TGTGCCAGCAGCTTAGGACAATATCGGGGGGCGCCGGTGCTGAACACTGAAGCTTTCTTT. The chain links TRBV7-9 to TRBJ1-1; tentative D call: TRBD1 (6 bases). The CDR3 has 20 residues. Germline CDR1 SEHNR, CDR2 FQNEAQ (reference sequence). Trimming left V 1 base short and J 0 bases short, with 24 bases between.

CDR3 residues: CASSSLETQYF. CDR3 in DNA: TGTGCCAGCAGCTCATTGGAGACCCAGTACTTC. This chain uses TRBV28 with TRBJ2-5; D not certain. Between the trimmed V and J ends, which lost 6 bases and 5 bases, there was a span of 7 bases. The CDR3 sequence is 11 residues long. Germline CDR1 is MDHEN and CDR2 is SYDVKM.

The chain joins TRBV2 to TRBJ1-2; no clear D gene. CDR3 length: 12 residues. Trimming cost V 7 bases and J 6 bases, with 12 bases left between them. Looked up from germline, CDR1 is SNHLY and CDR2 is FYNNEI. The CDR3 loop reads CASKETSHGYTF. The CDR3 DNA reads TGTGCCAGCAAAGAGACTAGTCATGGCTACACCTTC.

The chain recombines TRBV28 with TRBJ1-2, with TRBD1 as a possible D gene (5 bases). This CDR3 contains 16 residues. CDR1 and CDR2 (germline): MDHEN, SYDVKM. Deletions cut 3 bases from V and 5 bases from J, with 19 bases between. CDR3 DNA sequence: TGTGCCAGCAGTTTTGTTGGGACCCACCTATGGTATGGCTACACCTTC. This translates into CASSFVGTHLWYGYTF.

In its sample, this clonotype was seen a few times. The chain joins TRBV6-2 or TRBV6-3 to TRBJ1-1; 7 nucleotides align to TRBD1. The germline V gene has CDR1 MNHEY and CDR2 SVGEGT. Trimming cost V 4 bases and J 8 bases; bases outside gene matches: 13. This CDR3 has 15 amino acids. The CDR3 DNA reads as TGTGCCAGCAGTTCCTCGGCGACAGGGACCTCGGAAGCTTTCTTT. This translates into CASSSSATGTSEAFF.